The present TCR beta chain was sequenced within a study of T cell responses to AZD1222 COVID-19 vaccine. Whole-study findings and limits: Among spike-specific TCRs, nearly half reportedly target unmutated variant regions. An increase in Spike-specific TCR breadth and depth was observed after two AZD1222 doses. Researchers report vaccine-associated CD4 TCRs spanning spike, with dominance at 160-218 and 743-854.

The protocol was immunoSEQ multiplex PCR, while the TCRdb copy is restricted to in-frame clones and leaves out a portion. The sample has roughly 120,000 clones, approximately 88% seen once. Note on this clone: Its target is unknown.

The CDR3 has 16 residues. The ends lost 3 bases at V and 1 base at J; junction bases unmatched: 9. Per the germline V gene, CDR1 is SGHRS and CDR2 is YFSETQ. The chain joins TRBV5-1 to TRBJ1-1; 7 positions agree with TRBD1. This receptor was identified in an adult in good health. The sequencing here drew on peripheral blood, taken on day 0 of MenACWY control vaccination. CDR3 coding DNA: TGCGCCAGCAGCTCTGGCCGGACAGGAGCGAACACTGAAGCTTTCTTT. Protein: CASSSGRTGANTEAFF.